This T cell receptor beta chain appears in the sequencing data of a study of blood T cell repertoires in COVID-19. In the study overall: Acute-phase and convalescent COVID-19 samples originated in the United States, Italy and Spain. In each case, the material was cDNA or gDNA derived from T cells, B-cell-depleted T cells, or PBMCs.

V lost 1 base and J lost 7; bases outside the gene matches: 18. Germline loops: CDR1 LNHDA, CDR2 SQIVND (reference sequence). The length of the CDR3 is 21 residues. In the authors' methods: The authors estimated nucleated cell counts from reference gene primer amplification. Assay used: immunoSEQ multiplex PCR; TCRdb lists only in-frame clones, some missing. That table gives V, J and clone size, and the DNA gave D and trimming. The table has about 99,000 clones, less than 90% seen once; the top ten hold roughly 5%. The sequencing input was peripheral blood. V is TRBV19 and J is TRBJ2-1, with 14 bases fitting TRBD2. This clonotype was sampled from a human donor in a cohort sampled during active COVID-19. For the CDR3, the DNA is TGTGCCAGTAGTATAGTTAGGGGGACTAGCGGGAGAAACCCCCTTACGAATGAGCAGTTCTTC. Amino acid sequence: CASSIVRGTSGRNPLTNEQFF.